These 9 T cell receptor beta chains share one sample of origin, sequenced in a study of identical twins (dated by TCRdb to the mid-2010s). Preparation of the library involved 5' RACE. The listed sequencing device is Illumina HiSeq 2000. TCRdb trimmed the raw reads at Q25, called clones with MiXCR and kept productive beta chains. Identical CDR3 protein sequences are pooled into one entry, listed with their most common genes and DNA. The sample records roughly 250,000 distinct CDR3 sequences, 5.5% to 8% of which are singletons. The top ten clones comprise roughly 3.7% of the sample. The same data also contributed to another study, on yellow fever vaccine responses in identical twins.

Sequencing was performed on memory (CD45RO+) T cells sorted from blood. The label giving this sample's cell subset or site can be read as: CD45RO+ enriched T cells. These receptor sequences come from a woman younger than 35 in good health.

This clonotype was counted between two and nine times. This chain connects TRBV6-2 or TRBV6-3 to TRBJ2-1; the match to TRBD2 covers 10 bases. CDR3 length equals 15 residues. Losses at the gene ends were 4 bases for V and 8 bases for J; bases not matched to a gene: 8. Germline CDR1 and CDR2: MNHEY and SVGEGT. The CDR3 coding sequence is TGTGCCAGCAGTTCCCCCGGGACTAGCGTTTATGAGCAGTTCTTC. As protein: CASSSPGTSVYEQFF.

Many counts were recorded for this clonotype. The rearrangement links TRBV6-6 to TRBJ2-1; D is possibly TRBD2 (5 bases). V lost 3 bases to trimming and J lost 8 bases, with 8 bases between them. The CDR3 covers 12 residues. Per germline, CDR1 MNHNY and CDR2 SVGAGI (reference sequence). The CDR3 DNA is TGTGCCAGCAGTTATTCGGGGTATGAGCAGTTCTTC. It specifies CASSYSGYEQFF.

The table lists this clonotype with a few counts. The CDR3 here is CSAPFGGNYGYTF. Written as DNA, the CDR3 is TGCAGTGCCCCTTTCGGGGGCAACTATGGCTACACCTTC. The chain couples TRBV20-1 to TRBJ1-2; possible D gene TRBD1, 6 bases. Trimming left V 6 bases short and J 2 bases short, with 13 bases between. The CDR3 has 13 residues. Germline lookup yields CDR1 DFQATT and CDR2 SNEGSKA (reference sequence).

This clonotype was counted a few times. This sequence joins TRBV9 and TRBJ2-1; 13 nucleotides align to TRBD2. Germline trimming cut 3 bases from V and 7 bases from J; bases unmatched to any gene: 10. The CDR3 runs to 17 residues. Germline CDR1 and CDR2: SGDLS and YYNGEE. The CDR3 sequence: CASSAKLAGGPHNEQFF. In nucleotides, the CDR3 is TGTGCCAGCAGCGCCAAACTAGCGGGGGGGCCACATAATGAGCAGTTCTTC. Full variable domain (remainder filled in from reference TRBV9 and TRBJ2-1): DSGVTQTPKHLITATGQRVTLRCSPRSGDLSVYWYQQSLDQGLQFLIQYYNGEERAKGNILERFSAQQFPDLHSELNLSSLELGDSALYFCASSAKLAGGPHNEQFFGPGTRLTVL.

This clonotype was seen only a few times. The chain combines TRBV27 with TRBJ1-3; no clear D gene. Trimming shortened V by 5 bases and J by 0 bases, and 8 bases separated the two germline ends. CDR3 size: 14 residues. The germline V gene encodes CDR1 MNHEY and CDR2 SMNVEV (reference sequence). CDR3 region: CASSRANSGNTIYF. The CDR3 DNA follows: TGTGCCAGCAGTCGGGCGAACTCTGGAAACACCATATATTTT.

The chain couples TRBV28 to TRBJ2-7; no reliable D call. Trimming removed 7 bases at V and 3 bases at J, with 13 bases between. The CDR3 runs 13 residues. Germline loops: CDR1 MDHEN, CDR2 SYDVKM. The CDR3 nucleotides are TGTGCCAGCAATACCAGTCCCCTCTACGAGCAGTACGTC. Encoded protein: CASNTSPLYEQYV.

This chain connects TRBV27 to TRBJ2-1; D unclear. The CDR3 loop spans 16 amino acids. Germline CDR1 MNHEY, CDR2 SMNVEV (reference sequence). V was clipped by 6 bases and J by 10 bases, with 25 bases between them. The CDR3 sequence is CASRKSSIHTMDEQFF. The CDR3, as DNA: TGTGCCAGCAGAAAGAGTTCAATTCATACAATGGACGAGCAGTTCTTC.

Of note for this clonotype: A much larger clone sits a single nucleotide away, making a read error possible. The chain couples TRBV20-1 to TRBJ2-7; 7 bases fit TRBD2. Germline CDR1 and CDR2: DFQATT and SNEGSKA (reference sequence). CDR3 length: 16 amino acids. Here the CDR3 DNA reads TGCTGTGCTAGAGAGAGGCGGGAGCGACCCCTTTACGAGCAGTACTTC. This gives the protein CCARERRERPLYEQYF.

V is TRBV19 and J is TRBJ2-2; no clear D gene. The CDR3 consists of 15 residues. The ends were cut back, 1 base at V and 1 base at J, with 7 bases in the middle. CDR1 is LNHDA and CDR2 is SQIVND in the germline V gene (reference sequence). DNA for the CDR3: TGTGCCAGTAGTATAGGCGTCGAGAACACCGGGGAGCTGTTTTTT. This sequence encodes CASSIGVENTGELFF.